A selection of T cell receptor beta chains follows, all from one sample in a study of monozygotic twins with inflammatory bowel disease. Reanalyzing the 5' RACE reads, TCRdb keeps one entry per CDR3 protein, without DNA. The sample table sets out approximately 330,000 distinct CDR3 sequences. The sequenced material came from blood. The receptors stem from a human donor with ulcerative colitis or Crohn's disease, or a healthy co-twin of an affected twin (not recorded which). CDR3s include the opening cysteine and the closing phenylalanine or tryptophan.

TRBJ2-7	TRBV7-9	CASSSYPGPPYEQYF
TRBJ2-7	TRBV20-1	CSARDRLAGALPHEQYF
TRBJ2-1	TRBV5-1	CASSLGQGAHEQFF
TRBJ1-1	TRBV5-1	CASSYGTNTEAFF
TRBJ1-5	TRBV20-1	CSARTGGGNQPQHF
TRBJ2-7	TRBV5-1	CASRKAPVYEQYF
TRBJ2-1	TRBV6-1	CASSPWDGYNEQFF
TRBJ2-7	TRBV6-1	CASGPPGTGFHEQYF
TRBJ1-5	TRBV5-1	CASSAGQLNQPQHF
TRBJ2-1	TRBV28	CASSLWGFEQFF
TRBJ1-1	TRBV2	CASSGVRGLGTEAFF
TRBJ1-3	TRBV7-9	CASSFVEPSSGNTIYF
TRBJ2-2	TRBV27	CASISGRGTGELFF
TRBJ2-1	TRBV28	CASSFPGRNEQFF
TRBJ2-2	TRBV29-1	CSGKTANTGELFF
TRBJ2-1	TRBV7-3	CASSIRSDEQFF
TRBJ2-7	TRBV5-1	CASSLETGQSYEQYF
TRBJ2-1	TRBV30	CAWSVPYNEQFF
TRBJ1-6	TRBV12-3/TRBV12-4	CASRPTTLGSPLHF
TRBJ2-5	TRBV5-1	CASSSDSETQYF
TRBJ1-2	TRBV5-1	CASRTDRGGGYTF
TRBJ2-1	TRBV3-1	CASSQARTEQFF
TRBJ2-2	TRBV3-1	CASSSGLATTGELFF
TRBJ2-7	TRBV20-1	CSASTAARVLYEQYF
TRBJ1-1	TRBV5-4	CASSNGQGANTEAFF
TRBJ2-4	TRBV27	CASTSWDGKNIQYF
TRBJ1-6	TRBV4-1	CASSQVQGNSPLHF
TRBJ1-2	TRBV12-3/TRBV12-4	CASSNRDRGGHGYTF
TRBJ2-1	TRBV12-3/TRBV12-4	CASSLRGWEQFF
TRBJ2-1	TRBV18	CASSPVRGTGPISYNEQFF
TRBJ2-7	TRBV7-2	CASSLAGVLTYEQYF
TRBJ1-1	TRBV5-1	CASSHGRENTEAFF
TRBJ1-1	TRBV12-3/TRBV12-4	CASSTGQGETEAFF
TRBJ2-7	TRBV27	CASSRAGPAYEQYF
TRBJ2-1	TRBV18	CASSPIAGGGYNEQFF
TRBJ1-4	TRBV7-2	CASSINRGGEKLFF
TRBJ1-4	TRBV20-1	CSAGQGPTNEKLFF
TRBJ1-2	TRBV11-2	CASSPDRDYGYTF
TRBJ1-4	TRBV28	CASSLSGTAKEKLFF
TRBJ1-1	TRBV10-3	CATQNEGRINTEAFF
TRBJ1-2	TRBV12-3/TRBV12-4	CASNPAAGSGYTF
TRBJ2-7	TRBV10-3	CAISDETPGTYEQYF
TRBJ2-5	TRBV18	CASSPQFTGETQYF
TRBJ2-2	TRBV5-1	CASADHRTGDTGELFF
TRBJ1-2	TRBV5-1	CASSLAGLDGYTF
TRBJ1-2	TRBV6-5	CASRRTGAYGYTF
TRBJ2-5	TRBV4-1	CASSQNHRGLETQYF
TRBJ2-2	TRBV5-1	CASSFRLAGEVTGELFF
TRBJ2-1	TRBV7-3	CASSPPGLALDEQFF
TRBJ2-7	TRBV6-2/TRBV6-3	CASSYGPGQNHYEQYF
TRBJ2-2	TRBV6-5	CASSSPATRDTGELFF
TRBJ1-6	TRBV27	CASTRGYSYNSPLHF
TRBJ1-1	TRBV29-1	CSAGRDTEAFF
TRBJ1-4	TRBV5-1	CASSLGHATNEKLFF
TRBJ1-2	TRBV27	CASSFLNTGGEGYTF